These T cell receptor beta chains were read from a single sample in a study of cytomegalovirus exposure and HLA in healthy donors. Sequenced by immunoSEQ multiplex PCR; TCRdb stores in-frame clones only, minus some. The sample holds some 150,000 clones. Sequenced sample: PBMCs. The origin of the receptors is a young woman in good health and CMV-seronegative. CDR3s include the opening cysteine and the closing phenylalanine or tryptophan.

v_call: TRBV5-4
j_call: TRBJ2-5
cdr3_aa: CASSLVGGGETQYF

v_call: TRBV19
j_call: TRBJ2-3
cdr3_aa: CASSSLLAGVDTQYF

v_call: TRBV6-6
j_call: TRBJ2-3
cdr3_aa: CASSPLNTGYTDTQYF

v_call: TRBV25-1
j_call: TRBJ2-2
cdr3_aa: CASSDLRLAGELFF

v_call: TRBV6-1
j_call: NA
cdr3_aa: CASSLPLGSEQYF

v_call: TRBV9
j_call: TRBJ2-5
cdr3_aa: CASSALDSLKETQYF

v_call: TRBV14
j_call: TRBJ2-7
cdr3_aa: CASSQGVIETYEQYF

v_call: TRBV11-2
j_call: TRBJ1-1
cdr3_aa: CASSLGDRVNTEAFF

v_call: TRBV10-3
j_call: TRBJ2-4
cdr3_aa: CAISESERGPSIAKNIQYF

v_call: TRBV6-4
j_call: TRBJ2-5
cdr3_aa: CASILGGDEETQYF

v_call: TRBV2
j_call: TRBJ2-7
cdr3_aa: CASRRGGHTYEQYF

v_call: TRBV5-1
j_call: TRBJ2-1
cdr3_aa: CASSLEALPRGGEQFF

v_call: TRBV13
j_call: TRBJ2-1
cdr3_aa: CASSPSGRGYNEQFF

v_call: TRBV5-1
j_call: TRBJ2-5
cdr3_aa: CASSQDRTGGGETQYF

v_call: TRBV5-1
j_call: TRBJ1-1
cdr3_aa: CASSLGQLTEAFF

v_call: TRBV10-3
j_call: TRBJ2-7
cdr3_aa: CTISEQEGYEQYF

v_call: TRBV5-1
j_call: TRBJ1-2
cdr3_aa: CASSLANGREAGGYTF

v_call: TRBV29-1
j_call: TRBJ2-5
cdr3_aa: CSGGAGTRETQYF

v_call: TRBV14
j_call: TRBJ2-1
cdr3_aa: CASSQASQYNEQFF

v_call: TRBV7-6
j_call: TRBJ2-7
cdr3_aa: CASSSGASGSGDEQYF

v_call: TRBV5-4
j_call: TRBJ1-2
cdr3_aa: CASRYGTEGGYTF

v_call: TRBV30
j_call: TRBJ2-5
cdr3_aa: CAWNRRLAGAQETQYF

v_call: TRBV13
j_call: TRBJ2-3
cdr3_aa: CASSLRPTSGGADTQYF

v_call: TRBV7-2
j_call: TRBJ2-1
cdr3_aa: CASSWPGLAGPRLYNEQFF

v_call: TRBV5-4
j_call: TRBJ2-5
cdr3_aa: CASSLVQTQETQYF

v_call: TRBV19
j_call: TRBJ2-5
cdr3_aa: CASRQGAGTQYF

v_call: TRBV6-6
j_call: TRBJ2-6
cdr3_aa: CASSSSPGANVLTF

v_call: TRBV9
j_call: TRBJ1-3
cdr3_aa: CASSVGDPIPGNTIYF

v_call: TRBV29-1
j_call: TRBJ2-7
cdr3_aa: CSVAQGAVYEQYF

v_call: TRBV10-1
j_call: TRBJ2-7
cdr3_aa: CASSGQPPHEQYF

v_call: TRBV2
j_call: TRBJ2-1
cdr3_aa: CASRRRTSQGFNEQFF

v_call: TRBV7-8
j_call: TRBJ1-1
cdr3_aa: CASSSREGDTEAFF

v_call: TRBV4-2
j_call: TRBJ1-4
cdr3_aa: CASSHAKGAAGKEKLFF

v_call: TRBV6-6
j_call: TRBJ1-6
cdr3_aa: CASSDRQGADSPLHF

v_call: TRBV11-2
j_call: TRBJ2-2
cdr3_aa: CASSFGQFSNTGELFF

v_call: TRBV14
j_call: TRBJ2-5
cdr3_aa: CASSQGLAGGYQETQYF

v_call: TRBV5-1
j_call: TRBJ2-1
cdr3_aa: CASSKGLAGGPDNEQFF

v_call: TRBV6-5
j_call: TRBJ1-1
cdr3_aa: CASSKTGNTEAFF

v_call: TRBV28
j_call: TRBJ2-2
cdr3_aa: CASRPGQPTGELFF

v_call: TRBV9
j_call: TRBJ2-3
cdr3_aa: CASSVSGRAGDTQYF

v_call: TRBV9
j_call: TRBJ1-3
cdr3_aa: CASSVAGTGNTIYF

v_call: TRBV5-4
j_call: TRBJ2-3
cdr3_aa: CASSSAGGPSADTQYF

v_call: TRBV2
j_call: TRBJ2-3
cdr3_aa: CASSEGLAGTGDTQYF

v_call: TRBV6-5
j_call: TRBJ1-5
cdr3_aa: CASSYSRFEYQPQHF